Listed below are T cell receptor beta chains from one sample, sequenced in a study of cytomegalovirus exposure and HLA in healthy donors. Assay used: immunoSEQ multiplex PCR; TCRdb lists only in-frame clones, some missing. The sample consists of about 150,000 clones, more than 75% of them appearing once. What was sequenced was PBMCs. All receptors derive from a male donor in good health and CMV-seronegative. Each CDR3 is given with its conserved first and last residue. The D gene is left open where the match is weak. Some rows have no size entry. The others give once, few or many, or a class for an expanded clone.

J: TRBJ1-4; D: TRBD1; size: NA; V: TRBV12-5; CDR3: CASAWGTGREKLFF; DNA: TGTGCTAGTGCCTGGGGGACAGGAAGGGAAAAACTGTTTTTT
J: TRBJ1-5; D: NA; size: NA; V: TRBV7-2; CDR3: CASSLSSGDQPQHF; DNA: TGTGCCAGCAGCCTCTCCTCGGGAGATCAGCCCCAGCATTTT
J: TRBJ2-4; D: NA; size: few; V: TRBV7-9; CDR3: CASSLWPAGTKNIQYF; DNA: TGTGCCAGCAGCTTATGGCCCGCAGGAACCAAAAACATTCAGTACTTC
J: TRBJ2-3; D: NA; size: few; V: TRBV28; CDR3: CASSWTSTDTQYF; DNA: TGTGCCAGCAGTTGGACTAGCACAGATACGCAGTATTTT
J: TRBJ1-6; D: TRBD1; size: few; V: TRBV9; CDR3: CASSEGQINSPLHF; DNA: TGTGCCAGCAGCGAGGGACAGATTAATTCACCCCTCCACTTT
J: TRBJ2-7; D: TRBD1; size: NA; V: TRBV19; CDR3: CASSLTGTDYEQYF; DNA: TGTGCCAGTAGTCTCACCGGGACAGACTACGAGCAGTACTTC
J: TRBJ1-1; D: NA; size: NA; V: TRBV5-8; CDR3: CASSARQSGGRAFF; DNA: TGTGCCAGCAGCGCTCGGCAGTCCGGCGGGCGAGCTTTCTTT
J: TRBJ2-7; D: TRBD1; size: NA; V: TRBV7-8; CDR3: CASSLPGQGIYEQYF; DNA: TGTGCCAGCAGCTTGCCGGGACAGGGGATCTACGAGCAGTACTTC
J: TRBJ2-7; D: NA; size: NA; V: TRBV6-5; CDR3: CASGDYEQYF; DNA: TGTGCCAGCGGAGATTACGAGCAGTACTTC
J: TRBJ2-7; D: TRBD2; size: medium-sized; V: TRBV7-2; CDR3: CASSFSFGGDEQYF; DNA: TGTGCCAGCAGCTTTAGCTTTGGGGGGGACGAGCAGTACTTC
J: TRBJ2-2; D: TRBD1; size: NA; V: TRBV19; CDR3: CASLPQDRGTGELFF; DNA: TGTGCCTCCCTCCCCCAGGACAGGGGCACCGGGGAGCTGTTTTTT
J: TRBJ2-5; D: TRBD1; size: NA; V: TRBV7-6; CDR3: CASSPGQKETQYF; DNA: TGTGCCAGCAGCCCGGGACAGAAAGAGACCCAGTACTTC
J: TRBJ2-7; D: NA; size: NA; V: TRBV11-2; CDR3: CASSSGSYEQYF; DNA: TGTGCCAGCAGCTCGGGTTCCTACGAGCAGTACTTC
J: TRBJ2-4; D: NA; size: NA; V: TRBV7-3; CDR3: CASSLSGNNIQYF; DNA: TGTGCCAGCAGCTTATCAGGGAACAACATTCAGTACTTC
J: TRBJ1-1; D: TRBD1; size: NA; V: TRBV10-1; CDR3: CASSAGTGASNTEAFF; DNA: TGCGCCAGCAGTGCTGGGACAGGGGCCTCGAACACTGAAGCTTTCTTT
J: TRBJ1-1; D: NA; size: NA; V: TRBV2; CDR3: CASSDGPKRAFF; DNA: TGTGCCAGCAGTGACGGCCCTAAGCGGGCTTTCTTT
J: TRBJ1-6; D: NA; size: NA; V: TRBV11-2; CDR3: CASSLQGQGNSPLHF; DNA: TGTGCCAGCAGCTTACAGGGGCAAGGTAATTCACCCCTCCACTTT
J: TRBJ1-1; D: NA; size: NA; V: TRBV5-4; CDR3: CASSQTGLNTEAFF; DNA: TGTGCCAGCAGCCAAACAGGCCTGAACACTGAAGCTTTCTTT
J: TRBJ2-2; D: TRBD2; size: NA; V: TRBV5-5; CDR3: CASSWGGSSGELFF; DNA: TGTGCCAGCAGCTGGGGGGGTTCCTCCGGGGAGCTGTTTTTT
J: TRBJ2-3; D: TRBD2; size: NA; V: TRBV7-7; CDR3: CASSLSGSGDTQYF; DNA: TGTGCCAGCAGCCTTAGCGGGAGTGGAGATACGCAGTATTTT
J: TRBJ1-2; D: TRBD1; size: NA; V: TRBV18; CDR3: CASSPPPGTGQNYGYTF; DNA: TGTGCCAGCTCACCACCTCCCGGGACAGGACAAAACTATGGCTACACCTTC
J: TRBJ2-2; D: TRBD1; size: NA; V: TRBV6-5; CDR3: CATRQGATNTGELFF; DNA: TGTGCCACCCGACAGGGGGCCACGAACACCGGGGAGCTGTTTTTT
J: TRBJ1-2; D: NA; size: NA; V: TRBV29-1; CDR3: CSVTTTELTGYGYTF; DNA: TGCAGCGTTACCACAACAGAGTTAACAGGGTATGGCTACACCTTC
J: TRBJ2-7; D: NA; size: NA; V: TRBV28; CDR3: CASGPVAYEQYF; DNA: TGTGCCAGCGGTCCGGTCGCCTACGAGCAGTACTTC
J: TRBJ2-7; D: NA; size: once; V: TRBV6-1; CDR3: CARRVSYEQYF; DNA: TGTGCCAGACGGGTCTCCTACGAGCAGTACTTC
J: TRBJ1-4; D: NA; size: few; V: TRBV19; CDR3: CASSNTGQVHEKLFF; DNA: TGTGCCAGTAGTAATACGGGACAAGTACACGAAAAACTGTTTTTT
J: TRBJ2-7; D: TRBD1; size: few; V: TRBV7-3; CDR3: CASSSGTATSGYEQYF; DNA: TGTGCCAGCAGCTCCGGGACAGCCACCTCGGGCTACGAGCAGTACTTC
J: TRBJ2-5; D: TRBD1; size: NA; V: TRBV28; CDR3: CASSTGTGRIRTQYF; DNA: TGTGCCAGCAGTACCGGGACAGGTAGAATAAGGACCCAGTACTTC
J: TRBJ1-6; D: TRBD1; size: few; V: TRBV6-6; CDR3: CASSYDGTGSPLHF; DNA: TGTGCCAGCAGTTACGACGGGACAGGGTCACCCCTCCACTTT
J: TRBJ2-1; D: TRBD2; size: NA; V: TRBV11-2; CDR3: CASSLAAAGALYNEQFF; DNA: TGTGCCAGCAGCTTAGCAGCAGCGGGAGCTCTTTACAATGAGCAGTTCTTC
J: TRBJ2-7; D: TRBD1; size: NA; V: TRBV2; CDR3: CASSRSGQGASEQYF; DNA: TGTGCCAGCAGTCGAAGCGGGCAGGGGGCGTCCGAGCAGTACTTC
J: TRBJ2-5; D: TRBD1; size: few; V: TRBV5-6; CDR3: CASSLYRDRVQETQYF; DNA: TGTGCCAGCAGCTTATACCGGGACAGGGTACAGGAGACCCAGTACTTC